The clone carrying this T cell receptor beta chain was picked up many times. Researchers report isolating at least 6 million PBMCs per sample. A minimum of 5 micrograms of total RNA was extracted per sample. The record originates from a study of blood T cells in healthy people across ages. Combining a sample-barcoded 5' primer with a J-beta primer mix, a second PCR ran for roughly 6 to 12 cycles. Every molecule of cDNA carried a tag from a template-switch adaptor with 12 random nucleotides. TCRdb independently ran MiXCR on the 5' RACE reads; one entry per CDR3 protein. This sample has about 650,000 distinct CDR3 sequences; roughly half occur once, and the top ten carry approximately 13%. Germline loops: CDR1 MDHEN, CDR2 SYDVKM. This CDR3 contains 16 residues. V was shortened by 5 bases and J by 0 bases, with 15 bases between the two germline ends.

This TCR was sampled from a woman at least 80 years old in good health. The sequenced sample consisted of blood. The chain employs TRBV28 and TRBJ2-3; possible D gene TRBD2, 6 bases. The CDR3 DNA follows: TGTGCCAGCAGTCCTCAGACTAGTCCTAGCACAGATACGCAGTATTTT. It translates to CASSPQTSPSTDTQYF.